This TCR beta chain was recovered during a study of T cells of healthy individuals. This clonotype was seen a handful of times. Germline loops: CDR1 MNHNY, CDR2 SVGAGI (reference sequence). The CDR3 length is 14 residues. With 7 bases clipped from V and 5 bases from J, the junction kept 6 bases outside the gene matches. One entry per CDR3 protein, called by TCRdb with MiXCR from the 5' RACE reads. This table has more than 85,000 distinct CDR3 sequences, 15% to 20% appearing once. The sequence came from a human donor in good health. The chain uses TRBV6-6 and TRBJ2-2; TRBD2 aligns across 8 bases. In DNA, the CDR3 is TGTGCCAGCACTACTATAGCGGGAACCGGGGAGCTGTTTTTT. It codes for CASTTIAGTGELFF.